The T cell receptor beta chain under discussion was sequenced for a study of T cells in Graves' hyperthyroidism and ophthalmopathy. Turning to the study itself: Peripheral blood samples were taken at initial diagnosis, prior to any treatment. General study points: Ophthalmopathy could be told apart from stable hyperthyroidism with a 13 V-J model.

Amplified regions were TCR beta CDR3 sequences from RNA transcripts. TCR CDR3 underwent first-round RT-PCR with the HTBI primer set. TCRdb reprocessed the multiplex PCR reads with MiXCR, giving one entry per CDR3 protein. Of around 600,000 distinct CDR3 sequences in the sample, about 14% were seen once. In the case of this clonotype: The antigen is not known.

This TCR was recovered from a woman aged 50 to 60 with Graves' ophthalmopathy. The sequenced material came from blood.

CDR3: CSASALPHSRGHSRPRNTEAFF. CDR3 coding DNA: TGCAGTGCTAGCGCTTTGCCTCACAGCAGGGGGCATTCGCGCCCCCGGAACACTGAAGCTTTCTTT. V usage is TRBV20-1 and J usage is TRBJ1-1; 8 positions match TRBD1. Unmatched junction bases numbered 28, after V lost 3 bases and J lost 1 base. Germline V gives CDR1 DFQATT, CDR2 SNEGSKA (reference sequence). There are 22 residues in the CDR3.